This is a list of T cell receptor beta chains from one sample in a study of blood T cell repertoires in COVID-19. Assay: immunoSEQ multiplex PCR; the TCRdb copy retains only in-frame clones and omits some. The top ten hold over 5.5% of the sample, which has 40,000 to 55,000 clones, around 87% seen once. Material for sequencing was peripheral blood. Every receptor here comes from a man in his fifties or sixties with active COVID-19. CDR3s include the opening cysteine and the closing phenylalanine or tryptophan. D genes are given only for firm matches. Part of the rows lack a size; the others show once, few, many or a class for expanded clones.

NA,TRBJ1-1,NA,TRBV7-2,TGTGCCAGCAGCTCGGGGGTAGGGAACACTGAAGCTTTCTTT,CASSSGVGNTEAFF
NA,TRBJ1-1,TRBD1,TRBV4-2,TGTGCCAGCAGCCTCACCGGACAGGGGAACACTGAAGCTTTCTTT,CASSLTGQGNTEAFF
once,TRBJ1-2,NA,TRBV5-1,TGCGCCAGCAGCGGGGGCGCGGGGGCGGCCGGCGGCTACACCTTC,CASSGGAGAAGGYTF
NA,TRBJ1-5,TRBD1,TRBV7-2,TGTGCCAGCGGAAGGACAGGCTATAGCAATCAGCCCCAGCATTTT,CASGRTGYSNQPQHF
NA,TRBJ2-3,TRBD2,TRBV27,TGTGCCAGCAGTTTAATCGGCCCGCGGGGAGGGTCAGATACGCAGTATTTT,CASSLIGPRGGSDTQYF
NA,TRBJ2-7,NA,TRBV18,TGTGCCAGCTCGCAGGGCCTTGGGGACTCCTACGAGCAGTACTTC,CASSQGLGDSYEQYF
NA,TRBJ2-1,TRBD1,TRBV6-2/TRBV6-3,TGTGCCAGCAGGCCTACAGGGGTCCCCTACAATGAGCAGTTCTTC,CASRPTGVPYNEQFF
NA,TRBJ2-3,TRBD1,TRBV5-6,TGTGCCAGCAGCTTGGTGGGACAGGGCACAGATACGCAGTATTTT,CASSLVGQGTDTQYF
once,TRBJ2-5,NA,TRBV18,TGTGCCAGCTCACCTCCGGCCCTACGCGGGGAGACCCAGTACTTC,CASSPPALRGETQYF
NA,TRBJ2-7,TRBD2,TRBV3-1/TRBV3-2,TGTGCCAGCAGCCAAGAGGGCGGGAGGGCCAGGGAGCAGTACTTC,CASSQEGGRAREQYF
NA,TRBJ1-2,NA,TRBV12-5,TGTGCTAGTGGTTTCAGTGTGGAGGAAGCTAACTATGGCTACACCTTC,CASGFSVEEANYGYTF
once,TRBJ1-2,NA,TRBV9,TGTGCCAGCTCTCTCTACGGGGGGGATCCTAACTATGGCTACACCTTC,CASSLYGGDPNYGYTF
NA,TRBJ2-4,NA,TRBV4-3,TGCGCCAGCAGCGCTGCCGATCCGGGGGCCAAAAACATTCAGTACTTC,CASSAADPGAKNIQYF
NA,TRBJ2-1,NA,TRBV29-1,TGCAGCGTGGCGGACACGGCGGGGCTAGGTGAGCAGTTCTTC,CSVADTAGLGEQFF
NA,TRBJ2-7,TRBD1,TRBV15,TGTGCCACCAGCACGTTGGGGGACAGGGGTGAGCCCCTCTACGAGCAGTACTTC,CATSTLGDRGEPLYEQYF